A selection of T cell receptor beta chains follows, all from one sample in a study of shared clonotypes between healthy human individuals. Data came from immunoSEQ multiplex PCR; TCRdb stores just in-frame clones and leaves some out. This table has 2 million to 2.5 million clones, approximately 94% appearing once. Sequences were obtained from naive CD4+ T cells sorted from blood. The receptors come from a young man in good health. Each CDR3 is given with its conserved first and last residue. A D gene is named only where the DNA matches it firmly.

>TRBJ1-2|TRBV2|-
CASSEQGAVYGYTF
TGTGCCAGCAGTGAACAGGGAGCAGTTTATGGCTACACCTTC
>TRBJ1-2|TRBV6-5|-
CASSSQGYGYTF
TGTGCCAGCAGTTCCCAGGGCTATGGCTACACCTTC
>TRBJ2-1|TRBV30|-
CAWVTVNEQFF
TGTGCCTGGGTGACAGTCAATGAGCAGTTCTTC
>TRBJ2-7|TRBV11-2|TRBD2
CASSLASGGVYEQYF
TGTGCCAGCAGCTTAGCTAGCGGGGGGGTCTACGAGCAGTACTTC
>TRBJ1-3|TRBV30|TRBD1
CAFPDRDFGNTIYF
TGTGCCTTTCCCGACAGGGACTTTGGTAACACCATATATTTT
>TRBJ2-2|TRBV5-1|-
CASSRLETGELFF
TGCGCCAGCAGCCGGTTGGAAACCGGGGAGCTGTTTTTT
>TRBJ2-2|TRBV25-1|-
CASSGFLGSNTGELFF
TGTGCCAGCAGTGGCTTCTTGGGGTCTAACACCGGGGAGCTGTTTTTT
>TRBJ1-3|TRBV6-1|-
CASSEASEGSYSGNTIYF
TGTGCCAGCAGTGAAGCGAGTGAAGGCAGTTACTCTGGAAACACCATATATTTT
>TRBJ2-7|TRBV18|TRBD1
CASSADRVSSYEQYF
TGTGCCAGCTCAGCGGACAGGGTCTCCTCCTACGAGCAGTACTTC
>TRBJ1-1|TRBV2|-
CASTPGRGNTEAFF
TGTGCCAGCACCCCCGGAAGGGGGAACACTGAAGCTTTCTTT
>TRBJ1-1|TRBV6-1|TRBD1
CASSENRGRTEAFF
TGTGCCAGCAGTGAAAACAGGGGCAGGACTGAAGCTTTCTTT
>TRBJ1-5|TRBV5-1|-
CASSSGTGSNQPQHF
TGCGCCAGCAGCAGCGGGACGGGTAGCAATCAGCCCCAGCATTTT
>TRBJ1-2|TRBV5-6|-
CASSFGPSPNYGYTF
TGTGCCAGCAGCTTTGGACCTTCTCCTAACTATGGCTACACCTTC
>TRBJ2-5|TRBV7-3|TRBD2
CASSLTPGLAVWTQYF
TGTGCCAGCAGCTTAACGCCGGGACTAGCGGTTTGGACCCAGTACTTC
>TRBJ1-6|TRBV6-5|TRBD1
CASSYSTGRDSPLHF
TGTGCCAGCAGTTACTCGACAGGGAGGGATTCACCCCTCCACTTT
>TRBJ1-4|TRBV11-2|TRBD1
CASSSGQKNEKLFF
TGTGCCAGCAGTTCGGGACAGAAAAATGAAAAACTGTTTTTT
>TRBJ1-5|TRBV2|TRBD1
CASSEKWDRGRWSNQPQHF
TGTGCCAGCAGTGAAAAATGGGACAGGGGGCGTTGGAGCAATCAGCCCCAGCATTTT
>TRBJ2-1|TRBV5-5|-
CASSLRANYNEQFF
TGTGCCAGCAGCTTAAGAGCGAACTACAATGAGCAGTTCTTC
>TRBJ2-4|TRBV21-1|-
CASSSQEGGETKNIQYF
TGTGCCAGCAGCAGCCAGGAAGGGGGCGAGACCAAAAACATTCAGTACTTC
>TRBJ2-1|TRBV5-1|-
CASSRTGPYNEQFF
TGCGCCAGCAGCCGCACGGGACCTTACAATGAGCAGTTCTTC
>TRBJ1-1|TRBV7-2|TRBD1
CASSTGQGINTEAFF
TGTGCCAGCAGCACGGGACAGGGTATCAACACTGAAGCTTTCTTT
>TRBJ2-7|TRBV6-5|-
CASSYAPSSYEQYF
TGTGCCAGCAGTTATGCGCCTAGCTCCTACGAGCAGTACTTC
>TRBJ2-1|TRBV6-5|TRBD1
CASSSAGQGWDEQFF
TGTGCCAGCAGTTCTGCGGGACAGGGATGGGATGAGCAGTTCTTC
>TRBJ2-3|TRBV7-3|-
CASSLNPPGSTDTQYF
TGTGCCAGCAGCTTAAACCCTCCTGGCAGCACAGATACGCAGTATTTT
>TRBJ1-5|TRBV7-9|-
CASSFFGGRQPQHF
TGTGCCAGCAGCTTTTTTGGGGGTAGGCAGCCCCAGCATTTT
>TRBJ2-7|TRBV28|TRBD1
CASSLSGGRYEQYF
TGTGCCAGCAGTTTATCAGGGGGCCGGTACGAGCAGTACTTC
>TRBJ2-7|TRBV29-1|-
CSVLLGYEQYF
TGCAGCGTTTTACTAGGCTACGAGCAGTACTTC
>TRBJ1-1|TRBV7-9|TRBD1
CASSLEYRGSEAFF
TGTGCCAGCAGCTTAGAGTACAGGGGGTCTGAAGCTTTCTTT
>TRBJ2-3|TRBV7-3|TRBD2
CASSASAGETDTQYF
TGTGCCAGCAGCGCCTCAGCGGGGGAAACAGATACGCAGTATTTT
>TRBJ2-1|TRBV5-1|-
CASTLDWSYNEQFF
TGCGCCAGCACCTTGGATTGGTCCTACAATGAGCAGTTCTTC
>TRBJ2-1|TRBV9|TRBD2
CASSFSGSVYNEQFF
TGTGCCAGCAGCTTTAGCGGGAGCGTCTACAATGAGCAGTTCTTC
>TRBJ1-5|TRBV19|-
CASSLSNQPQHF
TGTGCCAGTAGCCTCAGCAATCAGCCCCAGCATTTT
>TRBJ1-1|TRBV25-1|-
CASSEYPQGGMNTEAFF
TGTGCCAGCAGTGAATACCCGCAGGGTGGAATGAACACTGAAGCTTTCTTT
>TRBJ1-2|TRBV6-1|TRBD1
CASSRSTGDYGYTF
TGTGCCAGCAGTCGATCGACAGGGGACTATGGCTACACCTTC
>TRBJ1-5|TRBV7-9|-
CASSSDRSNQPQHF
TGTGCCAGCAGCTCGGACAGAAGCAATCAGCCCCAGCATTTT
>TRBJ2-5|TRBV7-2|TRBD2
CASSLGGLGQETQYF
TGTGCCAGCAGCTTAGGTGGACTAGGCCAAGAGACCCAGTACTTC
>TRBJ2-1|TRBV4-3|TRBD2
CASSQEGGSNEQFF
TGCGCCAGCAGCCAAGAGGGCGGGAGTAATGAGCAGTTCTTC
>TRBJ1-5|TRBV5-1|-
CASSLSGLNQPQHF
TGCGCCAGCAGCTTATCGGGGCTCAATCAGCCCCAGCATTTT